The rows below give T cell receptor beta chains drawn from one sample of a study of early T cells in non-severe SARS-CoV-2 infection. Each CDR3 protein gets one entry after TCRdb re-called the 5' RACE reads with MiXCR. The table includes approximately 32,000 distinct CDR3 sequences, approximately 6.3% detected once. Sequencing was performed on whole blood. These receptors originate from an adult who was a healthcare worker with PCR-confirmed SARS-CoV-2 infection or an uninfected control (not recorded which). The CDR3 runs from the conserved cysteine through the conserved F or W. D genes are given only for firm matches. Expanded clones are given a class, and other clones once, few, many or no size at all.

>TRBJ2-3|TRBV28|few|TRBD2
TGTGCCAGCAGTTTATTGCTAGCGGCTAGCACAGATACGCAGTATTTT
CASSLLLAASTDTQYF
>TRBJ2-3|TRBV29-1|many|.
TGCAGCGTGATGGCAGGGAGCACAGATACGCAGTATTTT
CSVMAGSTDTQYF
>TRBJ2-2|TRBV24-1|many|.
TGTGCCACCAGTGACCTCCACACCGGGGAGCTGTTTTTT
CATSDLHTGELFF
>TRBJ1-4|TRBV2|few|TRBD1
TGTGCCAGCAGATGGACAGGGAATGAAAAACTGTTTTTT
CASRWTGNEKLFF
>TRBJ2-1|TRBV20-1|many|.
TGCAGTGCTAGAGATAGGGCGCAGGGACTCTTTCTTAAGCAGTTCTTC
CSARDRAQGLFLKQFF
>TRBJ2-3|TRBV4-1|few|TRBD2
TGCGCCAGCAGCATCAGGGGGACTAGCGTTCGAGGAGATACGCAGTATTTT
CASSIRGTSVRGDTQYF
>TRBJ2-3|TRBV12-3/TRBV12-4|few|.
TGTGCCAGCAGCCCAATATCGGTGGATACGCAGTATTTT
CASSPISVDTQYF
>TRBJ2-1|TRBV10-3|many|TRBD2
TGTGCCATCAGTAACCTAGCGGGCGCCTACAATGAGCAGTTCTTC
CAISNLAGAYNEQFF
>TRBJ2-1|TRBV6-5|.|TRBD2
TGTGCCAGCTTAGGGGCTAGCGGGCCCTACAATGAGCAGTTCTTC
CASLGASGPYNEQFF
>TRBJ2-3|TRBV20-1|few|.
TGCAGTGCTAGGTCCGGGCGGGATACGCAGTATTTT
CSARSGRDTQYF
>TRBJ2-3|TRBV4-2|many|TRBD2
TGTGCCAGCAGCCCCCAACCCACTAGCGGGGGGCTCACAGATACGCAGTATTTT
CASSPQPTSGGLTDTQYF
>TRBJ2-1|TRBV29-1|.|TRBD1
TGCAGCGTTGACAGGGGGTATAGCTCCTACAATGAGCAGTTCTTC
CSVDRGYSSYNEQFF
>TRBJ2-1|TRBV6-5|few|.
TGTGCCAGCAGTTATTCCAGGGCCACCTACAATGAGCAGTTCTTC
CASSYSRATYNEQFF
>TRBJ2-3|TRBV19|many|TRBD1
TGTGCCAGTAGTAGCGGACAGGGCTCCACAGATACGCAGTATTTT
CASSSGQGSTDTQYF
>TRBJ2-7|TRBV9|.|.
TGTGCCAGCAGCCCACGGACTAGGGGGGCCGAGCAGTACTTC
CASSPRTRGAEQYF
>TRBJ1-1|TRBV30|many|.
TGTGCCTGGGATCGGGGGGTATCGAAGAACACTGAAGCTTTCTTT
CAWDRGVSKNTEAFF
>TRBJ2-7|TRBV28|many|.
TGTGCCAGCAGTTCCCCCCAGGGGTTCTACGAGCAGTACTTC
CASSSPQGFYEQYF
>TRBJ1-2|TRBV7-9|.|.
TGTGCCAGCAGCTTAAATAATAACTATGGCTACACCTTC
CASSLNNNYGYTF
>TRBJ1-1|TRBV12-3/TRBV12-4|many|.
TGTGCCAGCATCCCCGGGGGGGGGGCGCGTACTGAAGCTTTCTTT
CASIPGGGARTEAFF
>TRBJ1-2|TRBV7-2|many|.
TGTGCCAGCACCCCGGATTTCGCCTATGGCTACACCTTC
CASTPDFAYGYTF
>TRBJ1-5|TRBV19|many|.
TGTGCCAGTAGCCGGAAGTTACTCAATCAGCCCCAGCATTTT
CASSRKLLNQPQHF
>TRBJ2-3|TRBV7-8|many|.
TGTGCCAGCAGCCGGGGGGCTAGCTTGTTGACAGATACGCAGTATTTT
CASSRGASLLTDTQYF
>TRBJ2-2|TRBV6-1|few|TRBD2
TGTGCCAGCACCACTAGCGGGAACCCCGGGGAGCTGTTTTTT
CASTTSGNPGELFF
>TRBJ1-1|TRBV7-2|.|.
TGTGCCAGCAGCTTCTACAGGGCTGAAGCTTTCTTT
CASSFYRAEAFF
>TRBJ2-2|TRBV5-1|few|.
TGCGCCAGCAGCCCAACGGGCCTTAGCACCGGGGAGCTGTTTTTT
CASSPTGLSTGELFF
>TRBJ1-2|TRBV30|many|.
TGTGCCTGGAGTGTTCCTCCGGGACATGGCTACACCTTC
CAWSVPPGHGYTF
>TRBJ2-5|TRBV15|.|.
TGTGCCACCAGCAGAAGACAAGAGACCCAGTACTTC
CATSRRQETQYF
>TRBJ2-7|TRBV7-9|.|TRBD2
TGTGCCAGCAGCCCCAACGTAGCGGGGGGCTACGAGCAGTACTTC
CASSPNVAGGYEQYF
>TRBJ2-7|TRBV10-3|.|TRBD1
TGTGCCGTCACGAAGGGGGCGCAAGGCTCCTACGAGCAGTACTTC
CAVTKGAQGSYEQYF
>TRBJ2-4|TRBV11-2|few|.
TGTGCCAGCAGCCCGTCGTACTCCAACATTCAGTACTTC
CASSPSYSNIQYF
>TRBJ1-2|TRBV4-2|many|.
TGTGCCAGCAGCCAAGATTCCATAGTCGACAGCTATGGCTACACCTTC
CASSQDSIVDSYGYTF
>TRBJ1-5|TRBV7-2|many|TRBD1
TGTGCCAGCAGCAGGACAGGGCTCAATCAGCCCCAGCATTTT
CASSRTGLNQPQHF
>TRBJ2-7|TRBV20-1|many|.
TGCAGTGCCCCGCGGACGGGGGAGTCCTACGAGCAGTACTTC
CSAPRTGESYEQYF
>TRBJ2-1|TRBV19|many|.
TGTGCCAGTAGTCTTGACTGGCACAACAATGAGCAGTTCTTC
CASSLDWHNNEQFF
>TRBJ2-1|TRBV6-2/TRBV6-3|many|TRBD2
TGTGCCAGCACCGGACTAGCGGGGGGTCCGGGGCGGGAACACAATGAGCAGTTCTTC
CASTGLAGGPGREHNEQFF
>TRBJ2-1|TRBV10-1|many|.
TGCGCCAGCAGTGTTGACGGGGACAATGAGCAGTTCTTC
CASSVDGDNEQFF
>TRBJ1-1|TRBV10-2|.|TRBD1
TGCGCCAGCAGGAAAACAGGGGACACTGAAGCTTTCTTT
CASRKTGDTEAFF
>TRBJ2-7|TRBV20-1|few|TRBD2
TGCAGTGCCGCCCCTCAATTAGCGGGAGAGGTCTCCTACGAGCAGTACTTC
CSAAPQLAGEVSYEQYF
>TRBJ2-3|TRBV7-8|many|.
TGTGCCAGCAGCTTAGCCCCGGGCTCAGATACGCAGTATTTT
CASSLAPGSDTQYF
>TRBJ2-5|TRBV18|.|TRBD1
TGTGCCAGCTCAACAGGGGTGGAGACCCAGTACTTC
CASSTGVETQYF
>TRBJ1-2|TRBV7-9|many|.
TGTGCCAGCAGCTTAGGACAGAGCTATGGCTACACCTTC
CASSLGQSYGYTF
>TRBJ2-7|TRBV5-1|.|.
TGCGCCAGCAGCTTGGACCTCTACTACGAGCAGTACTTC
CASSLDLYYEQYF